What follows is one T cell receptor (beta chain) and its context. The method was immunoSEQ multiplex PCR; TCRdb's version includes in-frame clones alone and lacks a portion of them. The sample lists over 150,000 clones, approximately 94% occurring once. This specimen comes from a study of control samples from healthy donors and cancer patients. The CDR3 runs 17 residues. Germline V gene sequence: CDR1 LNHDA, CDR2 SQIVND (reference sequence). J is TRBJ2-7 and V is TRBV19; perhaps TRBD1 as D (6 bases). The sequencing sample was made of blood. The receptor's source is a woman younger than 35 in good health. In DNA, the CDR3 is TGTGCTGAGAGGGGGACCCTGAGTCGGCTATTCTTCTACGAGCAGTACTTC. Protein sequence: CAERGTLSRLFFYEQYF.